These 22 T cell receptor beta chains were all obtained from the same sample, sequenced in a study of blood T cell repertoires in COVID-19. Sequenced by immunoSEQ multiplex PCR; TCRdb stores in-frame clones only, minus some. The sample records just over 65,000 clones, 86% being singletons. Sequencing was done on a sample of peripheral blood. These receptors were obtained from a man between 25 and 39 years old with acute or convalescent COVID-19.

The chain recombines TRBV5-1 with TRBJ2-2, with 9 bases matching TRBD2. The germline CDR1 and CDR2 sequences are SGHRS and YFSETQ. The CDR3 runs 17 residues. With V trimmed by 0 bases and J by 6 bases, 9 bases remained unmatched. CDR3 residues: CASSLADGGRAPGELFF. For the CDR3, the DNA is TGCGCCAGCAGCTTGGCCGACGGCGGGAGGGCCCCCGGGGAGCTGTTTTTT.

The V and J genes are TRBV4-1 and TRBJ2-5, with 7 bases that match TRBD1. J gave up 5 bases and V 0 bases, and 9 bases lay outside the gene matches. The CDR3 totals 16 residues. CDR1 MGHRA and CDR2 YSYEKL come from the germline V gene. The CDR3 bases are TGCGCCAGCAGCCAAGATTTTAAAAGGGGGCGTGAGACCCAGTACTTC. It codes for CASSQDFKRGRETQYF.

Here the CDR3 DNA reads TGTGCCAGCAGCTTGTACAGCGGGAGGGCCCATGAGCAGTTCTTC. Translated, it gives CASSLYSGRAHEQFF. The genes are TRBV5-4 and TRBJ2-1; 10 positions agree with TRBD2. This CDR3 has 15 residues. Trimming cost V 1 base and J 8 bases; bases outside gene matches: 6. CDR1 is SGHNT, CDR2 YYREEE, per germline (reference sequence).

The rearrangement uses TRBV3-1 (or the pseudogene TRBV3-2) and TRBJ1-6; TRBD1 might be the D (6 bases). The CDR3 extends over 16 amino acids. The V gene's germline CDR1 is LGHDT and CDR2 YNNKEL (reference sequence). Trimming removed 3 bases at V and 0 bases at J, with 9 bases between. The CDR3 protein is CASSQLDSSYNSPLHF. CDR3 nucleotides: TGTGCCAGCAGCCAGTTGGACAGCTCCTATAATTCACCCCTCCACTTT.

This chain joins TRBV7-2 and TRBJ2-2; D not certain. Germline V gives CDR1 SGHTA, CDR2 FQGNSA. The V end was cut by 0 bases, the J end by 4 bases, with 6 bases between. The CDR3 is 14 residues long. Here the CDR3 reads CASSLARGTGELFF. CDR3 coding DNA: TGTGCCAGCAGCTTAGCGCGAGGCACCGGGGAGCTGTTTTTT.

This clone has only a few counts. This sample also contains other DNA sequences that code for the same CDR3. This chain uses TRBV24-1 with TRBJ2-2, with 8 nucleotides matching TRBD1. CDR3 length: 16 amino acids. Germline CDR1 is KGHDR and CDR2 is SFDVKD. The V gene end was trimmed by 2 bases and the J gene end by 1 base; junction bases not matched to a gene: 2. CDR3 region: CATSDSGQVNTGELFF. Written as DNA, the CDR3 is TGTGCCACCAGTGATTCGGGACAGGTGAACACCGGGGAGCTGTTTTTT.

In nucleotides, the CDR3 is TGTGCCAGCAGTTTCCCCGGTAGGCCCCAGCATTTT. It translates to CASSFPGRPQHF. The rearrangement links TRBV28 to TRBJ1-5; D ambiguous. This CDR3 is 12 amino acids long. V was trimmed by 3 bases and J by 9 bases, leaving 9 bases between them. Germline CDR1 and CDR2: MDHEN and SYDVKM.

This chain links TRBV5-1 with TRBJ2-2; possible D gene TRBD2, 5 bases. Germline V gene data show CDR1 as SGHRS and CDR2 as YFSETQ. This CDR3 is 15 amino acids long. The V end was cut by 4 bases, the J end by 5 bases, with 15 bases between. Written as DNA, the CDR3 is TGCGCCAGCAGCGGAGGTGTTTGGGGAACCGGGGAGCTGTTTTTT. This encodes CASSGGVWGTGELFF. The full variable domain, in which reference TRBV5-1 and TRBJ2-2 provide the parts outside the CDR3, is KAGVTQTPRYLIKTRGQQVTLSCSPISGHRSVSWYQQTPGQGLQFLFEYFSETQRNKGNFPGRFSGRQFSNSRSEMNVSTLELGDSALYLCASSGGVWGTGELFFGEGSRLTVL.

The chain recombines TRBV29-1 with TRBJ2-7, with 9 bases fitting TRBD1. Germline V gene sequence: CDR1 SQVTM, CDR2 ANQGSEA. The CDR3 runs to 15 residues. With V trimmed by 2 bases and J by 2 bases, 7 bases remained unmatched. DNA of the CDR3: TGCAGCGTTGAAACCTTCGACAGGGGGACCTACGAGCAGTACTTC. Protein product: CSVETFDRGTYEQYF.

DNA for the CDR3: TGTGCCAGCAGCTCGACTAGCGGGCTGGGAGAGACCCAGTACTTC. Translated, it gives CASSSTSGLGETQYF. The chain uses TRBV11-2 and TRBJ2-5, with 10 bases fitting TRBD2. Germline trimming cut 4 bases from V and 4 bases from J; bases unmatched to any gene: 6. This CDR3 spans 15 amino acids. Looked up from germline, CDR1 is SGHAT and CDR2 is FQNNGV.

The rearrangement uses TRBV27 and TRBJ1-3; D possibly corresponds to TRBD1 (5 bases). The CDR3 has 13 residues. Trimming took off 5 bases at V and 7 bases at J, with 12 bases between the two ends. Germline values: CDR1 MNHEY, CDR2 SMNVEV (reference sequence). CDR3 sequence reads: CASSGGLRNTIYF. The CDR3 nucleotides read TGTGCCAGCAGTGGGGGGTTAAGGAACACCATATATTTT.

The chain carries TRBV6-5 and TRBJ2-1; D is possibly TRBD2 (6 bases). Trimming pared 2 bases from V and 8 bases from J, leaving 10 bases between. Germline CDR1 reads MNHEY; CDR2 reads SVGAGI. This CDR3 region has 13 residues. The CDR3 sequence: CASSYRRGYEQFF. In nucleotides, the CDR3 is TGTGCCAGCAGTTACAGGAGGGGTTATGAGCAGTTCTTC.

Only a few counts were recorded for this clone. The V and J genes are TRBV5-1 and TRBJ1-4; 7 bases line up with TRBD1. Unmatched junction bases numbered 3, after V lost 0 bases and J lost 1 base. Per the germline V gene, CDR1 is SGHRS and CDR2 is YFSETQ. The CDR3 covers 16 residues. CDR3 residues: CASSLEGQRTNEKLFF. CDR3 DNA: TGCGCCAGCAGCTTGGAGGGACAGCGAACTAATGAAAAACTGTTTTTT.

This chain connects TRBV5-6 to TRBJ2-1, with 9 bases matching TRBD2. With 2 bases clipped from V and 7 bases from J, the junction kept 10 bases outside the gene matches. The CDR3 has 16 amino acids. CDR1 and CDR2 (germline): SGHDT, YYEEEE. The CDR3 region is CASSFLRLAGRNEQFF. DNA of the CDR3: TGTGCCAGCAGCTTTTTAAGGCTAGCGGGAAGAAATGAGCAGTTCTTC.

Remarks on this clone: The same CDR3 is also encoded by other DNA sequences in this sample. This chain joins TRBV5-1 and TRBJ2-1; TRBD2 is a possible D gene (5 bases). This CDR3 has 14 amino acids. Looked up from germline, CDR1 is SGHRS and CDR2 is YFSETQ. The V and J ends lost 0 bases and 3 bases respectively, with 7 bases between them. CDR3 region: CASSLAGLYNEQFF. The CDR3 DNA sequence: TGCGCCAGCAGCTTGGCCGGACTCTACAATGAGCAGTTCTTC.

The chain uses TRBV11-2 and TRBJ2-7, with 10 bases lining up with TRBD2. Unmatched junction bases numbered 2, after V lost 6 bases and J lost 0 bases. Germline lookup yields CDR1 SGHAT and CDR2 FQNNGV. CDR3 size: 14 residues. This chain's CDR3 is CASRASGGSYEQYF. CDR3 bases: TGTGCCAGCAGGGCTAGCGGGGGCTCCTACGAGCAGTACTTC.

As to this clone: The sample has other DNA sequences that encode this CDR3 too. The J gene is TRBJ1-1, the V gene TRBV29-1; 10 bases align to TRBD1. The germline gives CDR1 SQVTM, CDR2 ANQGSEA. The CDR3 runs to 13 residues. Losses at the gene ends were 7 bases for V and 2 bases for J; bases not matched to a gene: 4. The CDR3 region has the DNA TGCAGCGCGAGACAGGGGGCCAACACTGAAGCTTTCTTT. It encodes CSARQGANTEAFF.

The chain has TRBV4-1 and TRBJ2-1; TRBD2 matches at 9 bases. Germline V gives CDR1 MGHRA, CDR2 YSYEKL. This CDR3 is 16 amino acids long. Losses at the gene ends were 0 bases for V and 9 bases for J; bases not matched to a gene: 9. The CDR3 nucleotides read TGCGCCAGCAGCCAAGACTCCGCGGGAGGGAGGCGTGAGCAGTTCTTC. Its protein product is CASSQDSAGGRREQFF.

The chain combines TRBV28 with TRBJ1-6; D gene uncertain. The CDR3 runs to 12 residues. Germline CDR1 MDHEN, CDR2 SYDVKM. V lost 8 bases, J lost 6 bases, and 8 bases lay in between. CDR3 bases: TGTGCCAGCGACAAAATTAATTCACCCCTCCACTTT. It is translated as CASDKINSPLHF. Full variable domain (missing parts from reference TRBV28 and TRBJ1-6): DVKVTQSSRYLVKRTGEKVFLECVQDMDHENMFWYRQDPGLGLRLIYFSYDVKMKEKGDIPEGYSVSREKKERFSLILESASTNQTSMYLCASDKINSPLHFGNGTRLTVT.

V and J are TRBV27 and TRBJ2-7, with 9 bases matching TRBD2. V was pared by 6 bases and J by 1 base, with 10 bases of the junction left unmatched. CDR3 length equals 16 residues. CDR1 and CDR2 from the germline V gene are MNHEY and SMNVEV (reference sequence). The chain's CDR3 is CASRKWVSGSSYEQYF. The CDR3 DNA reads TGTGCCAGCAGGAAGTGGGTTAGCGGGAGTTCCTACGAGCAGTACTTC.

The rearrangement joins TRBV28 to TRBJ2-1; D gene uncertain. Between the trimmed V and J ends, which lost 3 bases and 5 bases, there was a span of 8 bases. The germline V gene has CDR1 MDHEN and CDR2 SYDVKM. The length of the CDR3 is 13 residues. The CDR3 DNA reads TGTGCCAGCAGTTTGTATAGAAACAATGAGCAGTTCTTC. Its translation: CASSLYRNNEQFF.

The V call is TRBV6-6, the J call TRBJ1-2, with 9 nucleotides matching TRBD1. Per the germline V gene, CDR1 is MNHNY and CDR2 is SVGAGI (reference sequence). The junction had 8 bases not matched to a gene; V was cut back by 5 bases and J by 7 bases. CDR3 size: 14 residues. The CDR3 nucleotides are TGTGCCAGCAGTCCGGGGACAGGGCGAGGTGGCTACACCTTC. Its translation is CASSPGTGRGGYTF.